Presented here are 6 T cell receptor beta chains from one specimen sequenced in a study of shared clonotypes between healthy human individuals. The method was immunoSEQ multiplex PCR; TCRdb's version includes in-frame clones alone and lacks a portion of them. The sample yields more than 1 million clones, approximately 78% seen once. Specimen: memory CD4+ T cells from PBMCs. Subset indicated: CD45RA-negative fraction. These receptors originate from a young man in good health. Some clones in this sample may be carry-over from other donors' samples.

The V gene is TRBV30, the J gene TRBJ2-1; D is uncertain. Germline lookup yields CDR1 GTSNPN and CDR2 SVGIG (reference sequence). Trimming took off 3 bases at V and 9 bases at J, with 15 bases between the two ends. The CDR3 has 13 amino acids. CDR3 in DNA: TGTGCCTGGAGCAAGGCAGTCTTCGGTGAGCAGTTCTTC. This gives the protein CAWSKAVFGEQFF.

The chain carries TRBV6-5 and TRBJ1-3; D unresolved. The CDR3 is 15 amino acids. V shed 6 bases and J shed 3 bases, with 15 bases lying between them. The germline CDR1 and CDR2 sequences are MNHEY and SVGAGI. CDR3 protein: CASRRDPGFGNTIYF. In DNA, the CDR3 is TGTGCCAGCAGACGCGATCCCGGGTTTGGAAACACCATATATTTT.

The chain couples TRBV7-2 to TRBJ2-1; TRBD2 aligns across 7 bases. With V trimmed by 5 bases and J by 11 bases, 27 bases remained unmatched. CDR1 and CDR2 from the germline V gene are SGHTA and FQGNSA. This CDR3 spans 19 amino acids. The CDR3 coding sequence is TGTGCCAGCAGCCTAGATAACCCCAACCTAGCGGCCGGGAGCCCACAGCAGTTCTTC. Translation: CASSLDNPNLAAGSPQQFF.

This CDR3 is CASSDKLAGGIDTQYF. The CDR3 nucleotides read TGTGCCAGCAGTGACAAACTAGCGGGAGGTATAGATACGCAGTATTTT. The genes are TRBV2 and TRBJ2-3; 12 bases fit TRBD2. This CDR3 comprises 16 residues. J was trimmed by 5 bases and V by 3 bases; bases with no gene match: 6. The germline V gene encodes CDR1 SNHLY and CDR2 FYNNEI.

This chain connects TRBV5-5 to TRBJ1-1, with TRBD1 matching 8 bases. CDR1 is SGHKS, CDR2 YYEKEE, per germline (reference sequence). V lost 5 bases and J lost 4; bases outside the gene matches: 7. The CDR3 is 14 amino acids. Here the CDR3 reads CASRGRGLGTEAFF. The CDR3 nucleotides read TGTGCCAGCAGGGGCAGGGGGCTGGGCACTGAAGCTTTCTTT.

This chain joins TRBV7-9 and TRBJ2-2; D not certain. Germline loops: CDR1 SEHNR, CDR2 FQNEAQ (reference sequence). This CDR3 has 14 residues. Trimming removed 7 bases at V and 3 bases at J, with 12 bases between. The CDR3 DNA reads TGTGCCAGCACCCCGGCCAGGCACACCGGGGAGCTGTTTTTT. Protein product: CASTPARHTGELFF. Full variable domain (rest looked up from reference TRBV7-9 and TRBJ2-2): DTGVSQNPRHKITKRGQNVTFRCDPISEHNRLYWYRQTLGQGPEFLTYFQNEAQLEKSRLLSDRFSAERPKGSFSTLEIQRTEQGDSAMYLCASTPARHTGELFFGEGSRLTVL.